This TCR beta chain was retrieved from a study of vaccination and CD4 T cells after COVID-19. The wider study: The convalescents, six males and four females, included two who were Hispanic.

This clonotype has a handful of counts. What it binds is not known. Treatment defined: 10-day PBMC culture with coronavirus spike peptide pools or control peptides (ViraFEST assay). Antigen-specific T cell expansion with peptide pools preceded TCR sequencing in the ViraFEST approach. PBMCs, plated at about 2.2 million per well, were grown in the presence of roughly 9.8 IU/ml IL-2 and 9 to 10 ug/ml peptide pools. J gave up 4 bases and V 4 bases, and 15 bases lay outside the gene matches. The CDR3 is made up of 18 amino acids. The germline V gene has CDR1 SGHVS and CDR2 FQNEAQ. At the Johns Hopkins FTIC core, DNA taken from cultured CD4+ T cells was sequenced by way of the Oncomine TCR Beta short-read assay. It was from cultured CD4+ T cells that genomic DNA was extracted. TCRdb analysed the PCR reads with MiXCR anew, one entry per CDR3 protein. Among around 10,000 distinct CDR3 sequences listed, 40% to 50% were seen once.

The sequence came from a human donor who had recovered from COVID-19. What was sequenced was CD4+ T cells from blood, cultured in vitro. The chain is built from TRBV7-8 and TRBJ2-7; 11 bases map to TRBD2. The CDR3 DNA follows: TGTGCCAGCAGCTCCCCTCCACTTAGCGGGAGGGCCCATTACGAGCAGTACTTC. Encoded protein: CASSSPPLSGRAHYEQYF.